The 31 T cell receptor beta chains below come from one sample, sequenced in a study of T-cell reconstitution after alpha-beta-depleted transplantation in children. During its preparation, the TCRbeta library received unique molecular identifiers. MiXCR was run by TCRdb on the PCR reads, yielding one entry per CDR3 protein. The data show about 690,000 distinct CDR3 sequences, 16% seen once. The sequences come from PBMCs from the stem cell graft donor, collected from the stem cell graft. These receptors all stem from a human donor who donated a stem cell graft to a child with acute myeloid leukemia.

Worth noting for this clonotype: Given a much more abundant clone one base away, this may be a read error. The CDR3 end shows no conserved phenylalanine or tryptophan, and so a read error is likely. The CDR3 DNA is TGTGCCAGCAGCGTAGGGCAGGGAGGGACCCAGTACTAC. Translated, it gives CASSVGQGGTQYY. The rearrangement links TRBV9 to TRBJ2-5, with D possibly TRBD2 on 6 matching bases. The CDR3 has 13 amino acids. Germline CDR1 is SGDLS and CDR2 is YYNGEE. V was cut by 0 bases and J by 7 bases, with 10 bases left in between.

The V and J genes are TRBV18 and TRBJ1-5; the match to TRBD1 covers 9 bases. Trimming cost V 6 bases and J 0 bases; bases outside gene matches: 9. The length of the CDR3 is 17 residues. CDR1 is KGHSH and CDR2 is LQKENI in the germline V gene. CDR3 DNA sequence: TGTGCCAGCTCGCACCTCCGGACAGGGGATAGCAATCAGCCCCAGCATTTT. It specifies CASSHLRTGDSNQPQHF.

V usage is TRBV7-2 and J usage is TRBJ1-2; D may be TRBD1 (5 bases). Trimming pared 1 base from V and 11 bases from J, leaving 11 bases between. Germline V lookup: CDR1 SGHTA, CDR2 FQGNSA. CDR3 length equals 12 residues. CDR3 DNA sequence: TGTGCCAGCAGCTTAGGCAGGGAACGGTACACCTTC. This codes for CASSLGRERYTF.

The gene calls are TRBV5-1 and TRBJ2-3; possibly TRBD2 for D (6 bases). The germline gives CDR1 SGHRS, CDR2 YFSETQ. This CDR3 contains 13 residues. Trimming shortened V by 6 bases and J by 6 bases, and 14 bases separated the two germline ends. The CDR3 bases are TGCGCCAGCAATAGTGCGGGGATGGATACGCAGTATTTT. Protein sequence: CASNSAGMDTQYF.

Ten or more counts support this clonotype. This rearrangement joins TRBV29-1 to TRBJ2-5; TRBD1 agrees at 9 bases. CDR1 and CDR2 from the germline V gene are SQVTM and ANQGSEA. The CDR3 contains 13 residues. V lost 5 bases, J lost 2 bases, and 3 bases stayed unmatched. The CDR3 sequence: CSVRGQGQETQYF. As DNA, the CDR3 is TGCAGCGTTAGGGGACAGGGACAAGAGACCCAGTACTTC.

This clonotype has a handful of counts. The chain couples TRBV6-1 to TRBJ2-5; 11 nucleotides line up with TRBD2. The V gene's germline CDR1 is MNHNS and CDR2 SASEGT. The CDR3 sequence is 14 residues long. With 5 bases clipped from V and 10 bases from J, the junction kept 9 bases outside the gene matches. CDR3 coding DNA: TGTGCCAGCAGTCCTAGCGGGGGGCCCGAGGACCAGTACTTC. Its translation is CASSPSGGPEDQYF.

CDR3 in DNA: TGTGCCAGCAGCAAAACTAGGAACACCGGGGAGCTGTTTTTT. Residues: CASSKTRNTGELFF. The chain links TRBV7-8 to TRBJ2-2, with D maybe TRBD2 (5 bases). V lost 5 bases to trimming and J lost 1 base, with 8 bases between them. The CDR3 has 14 residues. Germline V gene lookup returns CDR1 SGHVS and CDR2 FQNEAQ.

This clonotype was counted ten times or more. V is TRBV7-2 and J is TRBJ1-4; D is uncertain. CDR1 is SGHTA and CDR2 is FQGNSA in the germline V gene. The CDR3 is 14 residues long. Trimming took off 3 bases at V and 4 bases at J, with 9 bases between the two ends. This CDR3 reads CASSFTSLNEKLFF. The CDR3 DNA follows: TGTGCCAGCAGCTTTACGAGTCTTAATGAAAAACTGTTTTTT.

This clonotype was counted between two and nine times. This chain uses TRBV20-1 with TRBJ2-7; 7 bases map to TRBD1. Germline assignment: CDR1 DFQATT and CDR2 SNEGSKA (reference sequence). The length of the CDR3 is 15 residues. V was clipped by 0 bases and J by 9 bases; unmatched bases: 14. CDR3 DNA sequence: TGCAGTGCTAGAGACCCCTATACTACAGGGGCGGCGCAGTACTTC. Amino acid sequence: CSARDPYTTGAAQYF.

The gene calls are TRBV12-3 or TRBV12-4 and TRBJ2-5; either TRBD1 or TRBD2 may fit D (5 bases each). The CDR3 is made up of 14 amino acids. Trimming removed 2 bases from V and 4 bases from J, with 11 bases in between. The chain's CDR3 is CASSLLSGAETQYF. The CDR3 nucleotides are TGTGCCAGCAGTTTATTATCCGGGGCAGAGACCCAGTACTTC.

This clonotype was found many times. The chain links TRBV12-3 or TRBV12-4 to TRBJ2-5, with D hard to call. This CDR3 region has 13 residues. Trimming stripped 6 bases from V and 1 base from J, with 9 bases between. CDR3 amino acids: CASSLRSQETQYF. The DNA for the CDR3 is TGTGCCAGCAGCTTAAGGTCCCAAGAGACCCAGTACTTC.

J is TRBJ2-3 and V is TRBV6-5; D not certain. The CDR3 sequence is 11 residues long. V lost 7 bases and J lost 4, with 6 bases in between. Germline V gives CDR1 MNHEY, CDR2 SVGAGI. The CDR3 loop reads CASTLADTQYF. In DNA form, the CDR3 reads TGTGCCAGCACTCTGGCAGATACGCAGTATTTT.

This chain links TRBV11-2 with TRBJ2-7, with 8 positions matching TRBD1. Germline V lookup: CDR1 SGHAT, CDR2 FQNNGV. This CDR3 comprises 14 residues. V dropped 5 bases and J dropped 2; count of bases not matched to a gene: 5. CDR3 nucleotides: TGTGCCAGCAGCACCGACAGGGGACCCTACGAGCAGTACGTC. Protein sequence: CASSTDRGPYEQYV.

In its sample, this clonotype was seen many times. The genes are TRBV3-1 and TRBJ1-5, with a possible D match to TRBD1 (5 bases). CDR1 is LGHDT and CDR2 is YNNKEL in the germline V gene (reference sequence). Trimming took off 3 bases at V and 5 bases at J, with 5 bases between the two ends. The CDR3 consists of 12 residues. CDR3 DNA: TGTGCCAGCAGCCAGGGGGATCAGCCCCAGCATTTT. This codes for CASSQGDQPQHF.

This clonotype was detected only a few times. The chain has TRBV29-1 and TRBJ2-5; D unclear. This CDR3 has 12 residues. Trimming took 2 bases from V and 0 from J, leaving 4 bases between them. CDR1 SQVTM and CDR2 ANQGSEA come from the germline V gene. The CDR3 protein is CSVELDQETQYF. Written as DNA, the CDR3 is TGCAGCGTTGAACTAGACCAAGAGACCCAGTACTTC.

The CDR3 region has the DNA TGCGCCAGCAGCCCCCGGACTAGTATTGTTGATACGCAGTATTTT. Protein: CASSPRTSIVDTQYF. This chain connects TRBV4-3 to TRBJ2-3; TRBD2 agrees at 7 bases. V lost 4 bases, J lost 6 bases, and 10 bases stayed unmatched. The CDR3 contains 15 residues. The germline V gene has CDR1 LGHNA and CDR2 YSLEER.

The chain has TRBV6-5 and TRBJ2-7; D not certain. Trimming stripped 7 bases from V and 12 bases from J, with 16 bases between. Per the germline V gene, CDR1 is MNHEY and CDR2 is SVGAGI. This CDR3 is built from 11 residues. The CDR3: CASINLGVPYF. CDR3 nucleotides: TGTGCCAGCATTAATTTAGGAGTCCCGTACTTC.

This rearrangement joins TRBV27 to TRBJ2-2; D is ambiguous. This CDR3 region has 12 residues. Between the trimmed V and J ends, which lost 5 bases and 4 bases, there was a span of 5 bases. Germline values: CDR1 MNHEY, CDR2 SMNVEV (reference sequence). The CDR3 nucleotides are TGTGCCAGCAGTCCCACCACCGGGGAGCTGTTTTTT. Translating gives CASSPTTGELFF.

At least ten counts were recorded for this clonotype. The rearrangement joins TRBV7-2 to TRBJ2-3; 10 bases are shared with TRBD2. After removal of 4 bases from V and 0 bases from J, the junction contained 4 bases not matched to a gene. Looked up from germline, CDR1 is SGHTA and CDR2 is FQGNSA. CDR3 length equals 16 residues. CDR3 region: CASSSRTSGSTDTQYF. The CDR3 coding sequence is TGTGCCAGCAGCTCGCGGACTAGCGGTAGCACAGATACGCAGTATTTT.

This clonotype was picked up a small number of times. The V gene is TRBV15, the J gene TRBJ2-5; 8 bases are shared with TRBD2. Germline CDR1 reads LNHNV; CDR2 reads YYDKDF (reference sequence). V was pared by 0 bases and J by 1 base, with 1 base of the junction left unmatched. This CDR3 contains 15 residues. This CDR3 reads CATSRDGGAQETQYF. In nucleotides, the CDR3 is TGTGCCACCAGCAGAGACGGGGGGGCCCAAGAGACCCAGTACTTC.

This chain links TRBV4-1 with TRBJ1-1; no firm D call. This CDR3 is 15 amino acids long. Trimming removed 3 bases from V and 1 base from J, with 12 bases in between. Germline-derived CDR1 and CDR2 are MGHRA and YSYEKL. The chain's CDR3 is CASSHGDKGNTEAFF. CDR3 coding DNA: TGCGCCAGCAGCCACGGCGACAAGGGGAACACTGAAGCTTTCTTT.

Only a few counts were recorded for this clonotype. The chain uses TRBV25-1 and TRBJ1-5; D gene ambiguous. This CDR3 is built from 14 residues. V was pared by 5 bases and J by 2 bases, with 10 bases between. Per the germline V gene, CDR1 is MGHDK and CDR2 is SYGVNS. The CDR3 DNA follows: TGTGCCAGCAGTTCTGCGGTGGGCAATCAGCCCCAGCATTTT. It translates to CASSSAVGNQPQHF. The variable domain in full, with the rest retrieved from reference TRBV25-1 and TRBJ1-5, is EADIYQTPRYLVIGTGKKITLECSQTMGHDKMYWYQQDPGMELHLIHYSYGVNSTEKGDLSSESTVSRIRTEHFPLTLESARPSHTSQYLCASSSAVGNQPQHFGDGTRLSIL.

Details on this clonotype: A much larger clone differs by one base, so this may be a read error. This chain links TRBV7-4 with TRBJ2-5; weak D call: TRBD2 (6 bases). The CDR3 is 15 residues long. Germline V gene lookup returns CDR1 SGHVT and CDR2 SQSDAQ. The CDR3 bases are TGTGCCATCAGCTTGCAGGCGGGGAGCCAAGAGACCCAGTACTTC. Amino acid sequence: CAISLQAGSQETQYF. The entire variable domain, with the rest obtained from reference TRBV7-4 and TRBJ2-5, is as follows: GAGVSQSPRYKVAKRGRDVALRCDSISGHVTLYWYRQTLGQGSEVLTYSQSDAQRDKSGRPSGRFSAERPERSVSTLKIQRTEQGDSAVYLCAISLQAGSQETQYFGPGTRLLVL.

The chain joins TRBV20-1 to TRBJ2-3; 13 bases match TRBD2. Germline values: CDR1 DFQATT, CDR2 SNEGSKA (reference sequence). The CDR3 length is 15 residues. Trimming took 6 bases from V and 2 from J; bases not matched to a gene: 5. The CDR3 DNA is TGCAGTGCAACTAGCGGGGGGGCCCCCACAGATACGCAGTATTTT. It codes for CSATSGGAPTDTQYF.

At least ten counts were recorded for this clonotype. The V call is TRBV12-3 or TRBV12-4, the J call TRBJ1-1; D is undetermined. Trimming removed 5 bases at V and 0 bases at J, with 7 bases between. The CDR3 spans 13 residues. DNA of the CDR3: TGTGCCAGCAGTCCACACATGAACACTGAAGCTTTCTTT. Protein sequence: CASSPHMNTEAFF.

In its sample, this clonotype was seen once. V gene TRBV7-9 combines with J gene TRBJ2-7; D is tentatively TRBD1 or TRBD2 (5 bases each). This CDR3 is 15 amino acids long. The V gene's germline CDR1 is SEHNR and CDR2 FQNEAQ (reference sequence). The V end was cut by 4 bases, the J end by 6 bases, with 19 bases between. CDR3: CASSSRDQGPCEQYF. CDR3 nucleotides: TGTGCCAGCAGCTCCCGGGACCAGGGACCCTGCGAGCAGTACTTC.

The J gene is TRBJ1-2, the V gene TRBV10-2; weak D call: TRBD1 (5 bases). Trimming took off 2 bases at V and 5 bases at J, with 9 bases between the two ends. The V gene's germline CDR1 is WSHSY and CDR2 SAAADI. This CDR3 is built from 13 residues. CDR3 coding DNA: TGCGCCAGCAGTGAGAATACAGGATATGGCTACACCTTC. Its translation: CASSENTGYGYTF.

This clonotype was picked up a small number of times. CDR3 protein: CASSLSGALGRSSGANVLTF. The DNA for the CDR3 is TGTGCCAGCAGTTTATCAGGGGCCCTGGGGAGGAGCTCTGGGGCCAACGTCCTGACTTTC. This sequence joins TRBV27 and TRBJ2-6, with a weak D call TRBD2 (6 bases). With 0 bases removed from V and 0 bases from J, the gap between germline ends came to 18 bases. From germline, CDR1 is MNHEY and CDR2 SMNVEV (reference sequence). The CDR3 is made up of 20 amino acids.

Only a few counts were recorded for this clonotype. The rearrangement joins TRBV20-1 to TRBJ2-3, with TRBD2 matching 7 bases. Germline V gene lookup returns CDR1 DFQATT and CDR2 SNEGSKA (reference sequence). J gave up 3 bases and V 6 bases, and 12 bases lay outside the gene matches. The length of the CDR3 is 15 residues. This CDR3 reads CSALRGEGGTDTQYF. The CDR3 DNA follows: TGCAGTGCCCTCCGAGGCGAGGGAGGGACAGATACGCAGTATTTT.

The CDR3 loop reads CASSPRGPREAYGYTF. DNA of the CDR3: TGTGCCAGCAGCCCCCGGGGTCCCCGGGAAGCCTATGGCTACACCTTC. The chain carries TRBV11-2 and TRBJ1-2; D is uncertain. The CDR3 runs 16 residues. V was clipped by 5 bases and J by 4 bases, with 20 bases between them. Germline loops: CDR1 SGHAT, CDR2 FQNNGV. Full variable domain (outside the CDR3, taken from reference TRBV11-2 and TRBJ1-2): EAGVAQSPRYKIIEKRQSVAFWCNPISGHATLYWYQQILGQGPKLLIQFQNNGVVDDSQLPKDRFSAERLKGVDSTLKIQPAKLEDSAVYLCASSPRGPREAYGYTFGSGTRLTVV.

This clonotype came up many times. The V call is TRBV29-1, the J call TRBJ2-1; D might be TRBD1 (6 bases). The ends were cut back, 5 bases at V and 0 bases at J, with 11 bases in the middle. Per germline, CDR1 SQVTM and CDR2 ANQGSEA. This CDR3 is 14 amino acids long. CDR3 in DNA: TGCAGCGTTCTTACAGGGAGCTCCTACAATGAGCAGTTCTTC. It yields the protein CSVLTGSSYNEQFF.